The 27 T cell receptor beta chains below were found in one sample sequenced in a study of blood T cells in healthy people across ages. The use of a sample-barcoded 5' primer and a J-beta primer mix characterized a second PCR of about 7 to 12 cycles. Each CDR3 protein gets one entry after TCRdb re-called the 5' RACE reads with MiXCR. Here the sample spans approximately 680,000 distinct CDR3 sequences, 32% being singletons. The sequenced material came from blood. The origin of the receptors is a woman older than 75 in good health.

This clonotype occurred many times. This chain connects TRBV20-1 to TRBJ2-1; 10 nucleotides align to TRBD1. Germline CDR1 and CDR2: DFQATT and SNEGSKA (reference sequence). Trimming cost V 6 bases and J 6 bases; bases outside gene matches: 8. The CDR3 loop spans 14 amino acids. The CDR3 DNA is TGCAGTGCCCCCGGGGACAGGGGTACCAATGAGCAGTTCTTC. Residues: CSAPGDRGTNEQFF.

CDR3 region: CASRDSGGVNEQYF. The CDR3 nucleotides read TGTGCCAGCAGGGATTCGGGGGGAGTCAATGAGCAGTACTTC. The chain carries TRBV2 and TRBJ2-7, with TRBD2 matching 7 bases. Germline V CDR1 and CDR2: SNHLY, FYNNEI. V was pared by 6 bases and J by 7 bases, with 12 bases of the junction left unmatched. CDR3 length equals 14 residues.

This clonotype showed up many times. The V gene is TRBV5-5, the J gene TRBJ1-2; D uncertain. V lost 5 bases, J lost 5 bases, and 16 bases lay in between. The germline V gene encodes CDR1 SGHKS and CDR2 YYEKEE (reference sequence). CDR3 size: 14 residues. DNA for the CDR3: TGTGCCAGCAGTTCGGCGCCCATTCGGTATGGCTACACCTTC. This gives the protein CASSSAPIRYGYTF.

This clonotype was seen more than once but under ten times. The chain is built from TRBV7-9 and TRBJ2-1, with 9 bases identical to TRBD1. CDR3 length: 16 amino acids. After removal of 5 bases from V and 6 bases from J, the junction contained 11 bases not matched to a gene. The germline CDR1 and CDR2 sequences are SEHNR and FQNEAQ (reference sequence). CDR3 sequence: CASSRRGQGLGNEQFF. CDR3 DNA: TGTGCCAGCAGCCGAAGGGGACAGGGCCTTGGCAATGAGCAGTTCTTC. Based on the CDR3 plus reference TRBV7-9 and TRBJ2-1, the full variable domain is DTGVSQNPRHKITKRGQNVTFRCDPISEHNRLYWYRQTLGQGPEFLTYFQNEAQLEKSRLLSDRFSAERPKGSFSTLEIQRTEQGDSAMYLCASSRRGQGLGNEQFFGPGTRLTVL.

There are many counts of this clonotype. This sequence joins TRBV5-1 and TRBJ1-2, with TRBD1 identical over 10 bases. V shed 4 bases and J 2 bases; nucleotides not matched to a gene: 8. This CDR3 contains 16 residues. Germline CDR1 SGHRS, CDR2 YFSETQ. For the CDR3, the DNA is TGCGCCAGCAGCACGACAGGGGGCGCGGGAAACTATGGCTACACCTTC. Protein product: CASSTTGGAGNYGYTF.

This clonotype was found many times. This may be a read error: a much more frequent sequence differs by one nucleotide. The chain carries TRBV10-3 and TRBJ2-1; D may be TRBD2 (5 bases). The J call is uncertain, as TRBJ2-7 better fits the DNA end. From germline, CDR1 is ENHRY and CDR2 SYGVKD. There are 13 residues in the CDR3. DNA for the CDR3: TGTGCCCGAAACGGGGTCTCCTACAATGAGCAGTACTTC. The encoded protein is CARNGVSYNEQYF.

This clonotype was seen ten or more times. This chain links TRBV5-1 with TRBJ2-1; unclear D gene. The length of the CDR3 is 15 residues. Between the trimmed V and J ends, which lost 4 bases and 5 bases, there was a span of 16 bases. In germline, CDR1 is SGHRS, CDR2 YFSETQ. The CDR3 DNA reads TGCGCCAGCAGCCCGGCTCTAACGGTACACAATGAGCAGTTCTTC. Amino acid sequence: CASSPALTVHNEQFF.

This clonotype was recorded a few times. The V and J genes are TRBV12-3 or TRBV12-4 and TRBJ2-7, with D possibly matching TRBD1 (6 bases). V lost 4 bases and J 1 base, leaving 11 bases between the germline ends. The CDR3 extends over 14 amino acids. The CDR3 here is CASSSRDNSYEQYF. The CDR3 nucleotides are TGTGCCAGCAGTTCCCGGGACAATTCCTACGAGCAGTACTTC.

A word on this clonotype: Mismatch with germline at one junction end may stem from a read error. The CDR3 reads CTWSVLTTTDTQYF. CDR3 in DNA: TGTACCTGGAGTGTACTTACGACCACAGATACGCAGTATTTT. V is TRBV30 and J is TRBJ2-3, with D unclear. The CDR3 is 14 residues long. The germline V gene has CDR1 GTSNPN and CDR2 SVGIG (reference sequence).

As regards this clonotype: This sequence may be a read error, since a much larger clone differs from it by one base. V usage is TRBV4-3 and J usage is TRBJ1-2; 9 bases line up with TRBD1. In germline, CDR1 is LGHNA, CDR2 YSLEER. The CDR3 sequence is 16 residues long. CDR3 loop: CASSQGAGTGNYGYIF. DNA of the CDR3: TGCGCCAGCAGCCAAGGCGCCGGGACAGGGAACTATGGCTACATCTTC.

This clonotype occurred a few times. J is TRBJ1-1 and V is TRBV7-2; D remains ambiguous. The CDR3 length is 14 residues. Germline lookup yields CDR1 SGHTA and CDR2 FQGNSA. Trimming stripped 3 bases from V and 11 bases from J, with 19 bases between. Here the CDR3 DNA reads TGTGCCAGCAGCTTCCCCTCCGCCGCGGAGGTCGCTTTCTTT. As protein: CASSFPSAAEVAFF.

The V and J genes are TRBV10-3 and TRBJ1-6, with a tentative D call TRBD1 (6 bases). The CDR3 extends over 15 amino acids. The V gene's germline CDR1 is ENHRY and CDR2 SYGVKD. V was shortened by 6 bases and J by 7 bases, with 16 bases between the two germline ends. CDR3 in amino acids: CAIRKQGSGNSPLHF. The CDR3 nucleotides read TGTGCCATCAGGAAACAGGGTTCTGGAAATTCACCCCTCCACTTT.

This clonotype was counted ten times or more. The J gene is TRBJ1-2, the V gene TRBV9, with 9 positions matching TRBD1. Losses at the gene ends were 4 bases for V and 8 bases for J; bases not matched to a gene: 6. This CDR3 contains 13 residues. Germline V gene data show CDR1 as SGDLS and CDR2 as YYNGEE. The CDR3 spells CASSIGQGYGYTF. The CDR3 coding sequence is TGTGCCAGCAGCATCGGACAGGGGTACGGCTACACCTTC.

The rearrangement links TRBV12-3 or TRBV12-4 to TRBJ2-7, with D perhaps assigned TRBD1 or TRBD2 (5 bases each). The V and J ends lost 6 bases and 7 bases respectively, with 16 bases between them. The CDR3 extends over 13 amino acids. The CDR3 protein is CASSQGPTGEQYF. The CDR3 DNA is TGTGCCAGCAGCCAGGGACCAACGGGGGAGCAGTACTTC.

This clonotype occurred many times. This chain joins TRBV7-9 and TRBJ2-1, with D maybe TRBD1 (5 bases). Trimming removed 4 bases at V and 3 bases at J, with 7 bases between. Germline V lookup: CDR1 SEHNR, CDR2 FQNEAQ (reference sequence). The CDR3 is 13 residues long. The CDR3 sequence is CASSSDSYNEQFF. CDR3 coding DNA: TGTGCCAGCAGCTCCGACAGCTACAATGAGCAGTTCTTC.

The CDR3, as DNA: TGTGCCAGCAGCCCCCTAGCGGGGGGGCCCGGGGAGCTGTTTTTT. It translates to CASSPLAGGPGELFF. The genes are TRBV7-3 and TRBJ2-2, with 12 positions matching TRBD2. Germline loops: CDR1 SGHTA, CDR2 FQGTGA. The V segment lost 5 bases and the J segment 6 bases; nucleotides outside the gene matches: 4. This CDR3 is built from 15 residues.

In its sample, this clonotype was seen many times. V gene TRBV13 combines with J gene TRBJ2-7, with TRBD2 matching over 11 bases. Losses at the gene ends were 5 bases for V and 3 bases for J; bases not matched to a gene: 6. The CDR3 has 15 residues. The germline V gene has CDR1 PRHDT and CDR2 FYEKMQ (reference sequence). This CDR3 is CASSLRTSGHYEQYF. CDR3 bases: TGTGCCAGCAGCCTGAGGACTAGCGGGCACTACGAGCAGTACTTC.

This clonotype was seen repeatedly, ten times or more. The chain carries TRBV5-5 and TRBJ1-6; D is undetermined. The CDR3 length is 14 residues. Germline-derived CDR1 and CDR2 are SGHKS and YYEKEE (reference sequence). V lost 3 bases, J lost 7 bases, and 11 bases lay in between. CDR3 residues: CASSSLGYNSPLHF. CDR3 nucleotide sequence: TGTGCCAGCAGCTCCCTTGGGTACAATTCACCCCTCCACTTT.

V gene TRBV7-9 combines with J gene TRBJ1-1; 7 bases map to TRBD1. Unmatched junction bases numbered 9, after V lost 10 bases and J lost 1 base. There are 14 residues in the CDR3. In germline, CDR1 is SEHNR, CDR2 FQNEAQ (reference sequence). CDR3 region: CATNRWDRNTEAFF. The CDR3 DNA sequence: TGTGCCACCAACCGGTGGGACAGGAACACTGAAGCTTTCTTT.

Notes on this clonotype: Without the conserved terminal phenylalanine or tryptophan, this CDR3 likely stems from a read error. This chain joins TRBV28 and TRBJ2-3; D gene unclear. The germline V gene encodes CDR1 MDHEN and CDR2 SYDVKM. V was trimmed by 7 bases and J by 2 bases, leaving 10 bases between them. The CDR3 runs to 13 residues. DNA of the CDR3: TGTGCCAGCACCCCAAGCTACACAGATACGCAGTATCTT. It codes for CASTPSYTDTQYL.

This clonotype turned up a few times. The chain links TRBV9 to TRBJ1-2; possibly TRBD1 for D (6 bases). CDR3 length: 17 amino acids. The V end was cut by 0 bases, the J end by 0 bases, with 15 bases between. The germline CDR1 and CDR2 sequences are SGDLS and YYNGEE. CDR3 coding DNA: TGTGCCAGCAGCGTAGACGGCAGGGGCCTTTCTAACTATGGCTACACCTTC. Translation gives CASSVDGRGLSNYGYTF.

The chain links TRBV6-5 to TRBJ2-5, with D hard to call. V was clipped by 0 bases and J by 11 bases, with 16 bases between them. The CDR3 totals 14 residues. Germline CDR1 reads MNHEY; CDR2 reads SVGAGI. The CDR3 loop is CASSYSRVGGEQYF. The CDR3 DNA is TGTGCCAGCAGTTACTCTCGGGTGGGCGGTGAGCAGTACTTC.

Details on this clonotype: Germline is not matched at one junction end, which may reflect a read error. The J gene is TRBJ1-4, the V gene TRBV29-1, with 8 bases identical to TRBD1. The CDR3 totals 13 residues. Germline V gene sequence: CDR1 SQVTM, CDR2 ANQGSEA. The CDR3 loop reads CSVDRQGNEKRFF. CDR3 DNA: TGCAGCGTTGACCGACAGGGGAATGAAAAACGGTTTTTT.

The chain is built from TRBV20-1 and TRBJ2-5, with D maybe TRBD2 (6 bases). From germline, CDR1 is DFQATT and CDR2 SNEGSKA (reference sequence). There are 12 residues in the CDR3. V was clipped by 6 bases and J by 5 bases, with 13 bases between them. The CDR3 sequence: CSASAGTETQYF. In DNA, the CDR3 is TGCAGTGCCAGTGCGGGGACGGAGACCCAGTACTTC.

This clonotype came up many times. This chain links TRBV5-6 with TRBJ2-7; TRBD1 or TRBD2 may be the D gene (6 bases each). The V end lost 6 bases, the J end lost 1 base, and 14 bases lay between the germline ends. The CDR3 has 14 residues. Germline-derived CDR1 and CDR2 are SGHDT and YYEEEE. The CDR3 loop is CASTLEGGSYEQYF. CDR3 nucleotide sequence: TGTGCCAGCACCCTGGAGGGGGGTTCCTACGAGCAGTACTTC.

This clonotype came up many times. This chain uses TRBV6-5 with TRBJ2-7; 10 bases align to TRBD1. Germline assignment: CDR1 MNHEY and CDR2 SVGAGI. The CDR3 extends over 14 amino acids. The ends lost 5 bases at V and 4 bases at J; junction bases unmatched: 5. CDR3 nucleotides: TGTGCCAGCAGTAACTTGGACAGGGGGTACGAGCAGTACTTC. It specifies CASSNLDRGYEQYF.

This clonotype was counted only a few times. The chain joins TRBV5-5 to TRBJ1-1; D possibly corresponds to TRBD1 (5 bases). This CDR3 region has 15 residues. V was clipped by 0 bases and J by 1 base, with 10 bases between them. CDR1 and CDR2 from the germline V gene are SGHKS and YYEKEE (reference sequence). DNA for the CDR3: TGTGCCAGCAGCTTGGTTCCGACAGCGAACACTGAAGCTTTCTTT. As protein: CASSLVPTANTEAFF.